This T cell receptor beta chain is from a study of CD8 T cells in ankylosing spondylitis. Of note for this clonotype: Its antigen remains unidentified.

TCRdb itself ran the 5' RACE reads through MiXCR, one entry per CDR3 protein. This sample has around 890,000 distinct CDR3 sequences, with about 12% found just once. Study findings and constraints: A motif of eight highly homologous TCR beta variants was seen as apparently characteristic of ankylosing spondylitis blood.

Germline trimming cut 4 bases from V and 2 bases from J; bases unmatched to any gene: 8. Germline CDR1 is SGHRS and CDR2 is YFSETQ. CDR3 length equals 16 residues. Sequenced: blood, either unsorted or a sorted T cell fraction (not recorded which). The V call is TRBV5-1, the J call TRBJ1-4; TRBD1 aligns across 7 bases. The TCR comes from a male donor with ankylosing spondylitis. The CDR3 DNA reads TGCGCCAGCAGCCCGGGGACAGTGTGGACTAATGAAAAACTGTTTTTT. It specifies CASSPGTVWTNEKLFF.